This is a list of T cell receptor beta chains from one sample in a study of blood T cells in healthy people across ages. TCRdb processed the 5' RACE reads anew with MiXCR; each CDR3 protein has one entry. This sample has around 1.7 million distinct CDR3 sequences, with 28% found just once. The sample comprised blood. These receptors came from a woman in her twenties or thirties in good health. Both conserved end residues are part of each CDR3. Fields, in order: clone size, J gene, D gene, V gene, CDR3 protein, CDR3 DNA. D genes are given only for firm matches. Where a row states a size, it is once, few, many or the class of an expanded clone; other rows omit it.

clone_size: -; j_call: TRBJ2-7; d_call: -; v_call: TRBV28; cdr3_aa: CASSGRSFSYEQYF; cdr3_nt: TGTGCCAGCAGTGGCCGGTCGTTCTCCTACGAGCAGTACTTC
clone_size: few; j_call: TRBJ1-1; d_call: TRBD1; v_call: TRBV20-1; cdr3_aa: CSAPAGTVNTEAFF; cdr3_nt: TGCAGTGCCCCGGCTGGGACAGTGAACACTGAAGCTTTCTTT
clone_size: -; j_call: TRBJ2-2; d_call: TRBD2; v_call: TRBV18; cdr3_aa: CASSPSQRGLTGELFF; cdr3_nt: TGTGCCAGCTCACCGTCCCAGCGGGGGCTCACCGGGGAGCTGTTTTTT
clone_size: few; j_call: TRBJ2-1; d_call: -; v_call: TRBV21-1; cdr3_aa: CASSKGRVCNEQFF; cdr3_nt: TGTGCCAGCAGCAAAGGTAGGGTCTGCAATGAGCAGTTCTTC
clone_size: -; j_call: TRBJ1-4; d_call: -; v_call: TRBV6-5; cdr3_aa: CASSSYIATNEKLFF; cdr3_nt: TGTGCCAGCAGTTCCTACATTGCAACTAATGAAAAACTGTTTTTT
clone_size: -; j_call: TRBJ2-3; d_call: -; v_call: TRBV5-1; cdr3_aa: CASSLSAATSDTQYF; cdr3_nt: TGCGCCAGCAGCTTGTCCGCCGCCACTTCAGATACGCAGTATTTT
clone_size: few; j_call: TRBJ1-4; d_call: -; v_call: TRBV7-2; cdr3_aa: CASSWTGGEKLFF; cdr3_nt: TGTGCCAGCAGCTGGACCGGGGGTGAAAAACTGTTTTTT
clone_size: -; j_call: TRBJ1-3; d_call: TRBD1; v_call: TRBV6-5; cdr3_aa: CASRRGQLSSGNTIYF; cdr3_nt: TGTGCCAGCAGACGGGGACAGCTTTCTTCTGGAAACACCATATATTTT
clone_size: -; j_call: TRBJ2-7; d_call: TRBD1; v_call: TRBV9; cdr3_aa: CASSVGDSPSYEQYF; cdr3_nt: TGTGCCAGCAGCGTAGGGGACAGCCCCTCCTACGAGCAGTACTTC
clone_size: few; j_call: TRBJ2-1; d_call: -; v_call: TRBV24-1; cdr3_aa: CATSREGPGNEQFF; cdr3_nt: TGTGCCACCAGTCGTGAGGGACCGGGCAATGAGCAGTTCTTC
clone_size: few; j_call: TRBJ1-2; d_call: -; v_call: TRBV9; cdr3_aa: CATEPPGPVDGYTF; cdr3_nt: TGTGCCACTGAACCGCCGGGCCCCGTGGATGGCTACACCTTC
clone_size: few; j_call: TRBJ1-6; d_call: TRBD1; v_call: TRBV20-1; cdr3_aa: CSASTGGRYNSPLHF; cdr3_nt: TGCAGTGCTAGCACAGGGGGCAGATATAATTCACCCCTCCACTTT
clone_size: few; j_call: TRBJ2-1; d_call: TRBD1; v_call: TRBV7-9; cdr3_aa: CASSSTGTGHNEQFF; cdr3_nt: TGTGCCAGCAGCTCGACCGGGACAGGGCACAATGAGCAGTTCTTC
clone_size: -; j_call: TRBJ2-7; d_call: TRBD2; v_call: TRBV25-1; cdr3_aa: CASSEYGGGYEQYF; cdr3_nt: TGTGCCAGCAGTGAATATGGGGGGGGCTACGAGCAGTACTTC
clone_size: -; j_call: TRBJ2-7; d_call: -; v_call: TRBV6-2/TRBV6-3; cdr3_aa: CASTNSGFSYEQYF; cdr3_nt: TGTGCCAGCACTAACTCGGGTTTTTCCTACGAGCAGTACTTC
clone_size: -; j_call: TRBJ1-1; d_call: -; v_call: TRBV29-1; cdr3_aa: CSVEEGGIVTEAFF; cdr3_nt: TGCAGCGTTGAAGAGGGAGGGATAGTCACTGAAGCTTTCTTT
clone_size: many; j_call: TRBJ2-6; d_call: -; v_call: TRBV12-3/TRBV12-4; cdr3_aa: CASSGSVSSGANVLTF; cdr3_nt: TGTGCCAGCAGTGGTTCAGTGAGCTCTGGGGCCAACGTCCTGACTTTC
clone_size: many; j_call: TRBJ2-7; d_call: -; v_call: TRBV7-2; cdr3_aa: CASSRGGPSPYEQYF; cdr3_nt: TGTGCCAGCAGCCGGGGCGGGCCTTCACCTTACGAGCAGTACTTC
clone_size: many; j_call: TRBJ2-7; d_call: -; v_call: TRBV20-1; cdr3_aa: CSADSKRATEQYF; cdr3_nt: TGCAGTGCTGACTCCAAACGGGCTACCGAGCAGTACTTC
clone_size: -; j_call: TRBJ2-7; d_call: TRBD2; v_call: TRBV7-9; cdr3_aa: CASIPSGTYEQYF; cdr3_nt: TGTGCCAGCATCCCTAGCGGAACCTACGAGCAGTACTTC
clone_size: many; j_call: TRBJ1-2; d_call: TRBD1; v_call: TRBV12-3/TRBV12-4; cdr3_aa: CASTSTGVDGYTF; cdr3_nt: TGTGCCAGCACCTCGACAGGGGTGGATGGCTACACCTTC
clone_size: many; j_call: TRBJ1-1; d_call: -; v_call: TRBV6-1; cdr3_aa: CASIPMGWHETTEAFF; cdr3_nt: TGTGCCAGCATCCCTATGGGCTGGCATGAAACCACTGAAGCTTTCTTT
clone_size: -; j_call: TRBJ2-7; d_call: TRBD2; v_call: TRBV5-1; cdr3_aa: CASTPEAGGSSEQYF; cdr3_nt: TGCGCCAGCACCCCGGAAGCGGGAGGATCTTCCGAGCAGTACTTC
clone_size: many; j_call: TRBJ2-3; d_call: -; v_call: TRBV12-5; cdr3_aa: CASGLTWGTQYF; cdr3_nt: TGTGCTAGCGGTTTAACCTGGGGTACGCAGTATTTT
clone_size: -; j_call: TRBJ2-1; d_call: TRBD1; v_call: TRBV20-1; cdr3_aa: CSAREGTGQFF; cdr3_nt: TGCAGTGCTAGAGAAGGGACAGGGCAGTTCTTC
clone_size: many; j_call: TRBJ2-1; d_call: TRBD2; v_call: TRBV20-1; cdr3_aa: CSASLFLAGGPNNEQFF; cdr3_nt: TGCAGTGCTAGTCTGTTTCTGGCGGGAGGGCCGAACAATGAGCAGTTCTTC
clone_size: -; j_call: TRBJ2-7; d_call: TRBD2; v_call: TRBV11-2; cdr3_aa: CASSVDAGGPFYEQYF; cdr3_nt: TGTGCCAGCAGCGTAGACGCGGGGGGGCCTTTTTACGAGCAGTACTTC
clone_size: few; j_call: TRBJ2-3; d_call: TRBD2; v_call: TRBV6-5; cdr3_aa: CASSYSRGLAGGMAYF; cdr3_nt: TGTGCCAGCAGTTACTCTCGGGGACTAGCGGGGGGTATGGCGTATTTT
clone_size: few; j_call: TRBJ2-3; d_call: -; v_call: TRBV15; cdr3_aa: CATSRDQQGVNTQYF; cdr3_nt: TGTGCCACCAGCAGAGACCAGCAGGGTGTAAATACGCAGTATTTT
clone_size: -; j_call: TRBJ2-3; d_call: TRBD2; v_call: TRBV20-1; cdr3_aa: CSAHGAAGADTQYF; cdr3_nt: TGCAGTGCCCACGGGGCGGCGGGGGCAGATACGCAGTATTTT
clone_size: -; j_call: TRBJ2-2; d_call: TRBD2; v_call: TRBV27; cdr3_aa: CASSFLAGGPRELFF; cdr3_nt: TGTGCCAGCAGTTTTCTAGCGGGAGGTCCGCGGGAGCTGTTTTTT
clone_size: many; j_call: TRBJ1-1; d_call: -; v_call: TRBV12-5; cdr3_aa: CASGSVTGNTEAFF; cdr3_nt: TGTGCTAGTGGCTCGGTTACAGGGAACACTGAAGCTTTCTTT
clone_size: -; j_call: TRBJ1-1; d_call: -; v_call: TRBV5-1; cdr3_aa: CASSLELGDTEAFF; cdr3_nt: TGCGCCAGCAGCTTGGAATTGGGGGACACTGAAGCTTTCTTT
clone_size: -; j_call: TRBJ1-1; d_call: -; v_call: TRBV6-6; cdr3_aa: CASNYGQTSTEAFF; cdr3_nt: TGTGCCAGCAACTATGGACAGACCTCCACTGAAGCTTTCTTT
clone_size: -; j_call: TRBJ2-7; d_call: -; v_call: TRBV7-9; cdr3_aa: CASSPSGQFYEQYF; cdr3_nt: TGTGCCAGCAGCCCGAGCGGGCAGTTCTACGAGCAGTACTTC
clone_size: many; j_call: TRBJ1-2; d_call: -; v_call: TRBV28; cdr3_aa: CASRKGYGYTF; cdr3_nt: TGTGCCAGCAGGAAAGGATATGGCTACACCTTC
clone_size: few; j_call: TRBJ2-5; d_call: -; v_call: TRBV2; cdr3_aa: CASRVTGSAWETQYF; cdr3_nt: TGTGCCAGCAGGGTCACAGGGAGTGCGTGGGAGACCCAGTACTTC
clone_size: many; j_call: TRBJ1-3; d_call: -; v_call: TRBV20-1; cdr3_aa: CSARDRQRGAGNTIYF; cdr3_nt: TGCAGTGCTAGAGATCGACAGCGCGGGGCTGGAAACACCATATATTTT
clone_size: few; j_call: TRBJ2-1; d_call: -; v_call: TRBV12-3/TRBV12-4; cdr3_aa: CASSGLGGSSYNEQFF; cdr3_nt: TGTGCCAGCAGTGGACTTGGGGGCAGCTCCTACAATGAGCAGTTCTTC
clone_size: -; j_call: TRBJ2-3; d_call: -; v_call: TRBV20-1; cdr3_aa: CSAVLGPDTQYF; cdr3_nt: TGCAGTGCGGTACTAGGCCCAGATACGCAGTATTTT
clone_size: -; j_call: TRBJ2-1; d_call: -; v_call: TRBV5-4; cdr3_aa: CASSPRGVLRSNEQFF; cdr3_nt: TGTGCCAGCAGCCCGAGGGGGGTTCTGAGGAGCAATGAGCAGTTCTTC
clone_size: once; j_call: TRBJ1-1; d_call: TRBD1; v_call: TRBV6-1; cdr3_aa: CASSLRDSYSEAFF; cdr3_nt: TGTGCCAGCAGCCTCCGGGACAGCTACTCTGAAGCTTTCTTT